The 21 T cell receptor beta chains in this list originate from one sample, sequenced in a study of blood T cell repertoires in COVID-19. This table comes from immunoSEQ multiplex PCR, and its TCRdb copy is limited to in-frame clones, with some not included. Among tens of thousands of clones listed, about 82% were seen once. Material: peripheral blood. These receptors all stem from a human donor with active COVID-19. The donor label of this sample is uncertain.

In DNA, the CDR3 is TGTGCCAGCAGCCCTCGGGACAGGGACTCACCCCTCCACTTT. Amino acids: CASSPRDRDSPLHF. The chain combines TRBV9 with TRBJ1-6; TRBD1 matches at 9 bases. V shed 4 bases and J 10 bases; nucleotides not matched to a gene: 6. The CDR3 is 14 residues long. The germline V gene has CDR1 SGDLS and CDR2 YYNGEE.

This clone appeared a few times. V usage is TRBV7-9 and J usage is TRBJ2-7, with D uncertain. Trimming took 4 bases from V and 2 from J, leaving 6 bases between them. Germline V gene lookup returns CDR1 SEHNR and CDR2 FQNEAQ (reference sequence). This CDR3 has 12 amino acids. The CDR3 DNA is TGTGCCAGCAGCTATTCAACCTACGAGCAGTACTTC. Its translation: CASSYSTYEQYF.

The rearrangement joins TRBV7-8 to TRBJ2-7; the match to TRBD1 covers 11 bases. This CDR3 region has 17 residues. Germline CDR1 reads SGHVS; CDR2 reads FQNEAQ. V lost 1 base to trimming and J lost 3 bases; unmatched junction nucleotides: 8. The CDR3 coding sequence is TGTGCCAGCAGCTTAGTGGCTGCCGGGACAGGGGGCTACGAGCAGTACTTC. As protein: CASSLVAAGTGGYEQYF.

This clone has only one observation. The chain links TRBV5-1 to TRBJ2-3; 9 nucleotides match TRBD2. Germline V gives CDR1 SGHRS, CDR2 YFSETQ. This CDR3 is 16 amino acids long. V trimming: 0 bases; J trimming: 2 bases; junction bases outside the gene matches: 4. As DNA, the CDR3 is TGCGCCAGCAGCTTGGTGGCTAGCGGGACCACAGATACGCAGTATTTT. This codes for CASSLVASGTTDTQYF.

The rearrangement joins TRBV11-3 to TRBJ1-3; D is unclear. The CDR3 spans 15 residues. The ends were cut back, 5 bases at V and 2 bases at J, with 13 bases in the middle. From germline, CDR1 is SGHNT and CDR2 YENEEA. CDR3 DNA sequence: TGTGCCAGCAGCCCAAGGACGGGAACTGGAAACACCATATATTTT. It yields the protein CASSPRTGTGNTIYF.

This chain joins TRBV19 and TRBJ1-5; 7 bases match TRBD1. V was clipped by 4 bases and J by 4 bases; unmatched bases: 4. This CDR3 has 14 residues. Germline loops: CDR1 LNHDA, CDR2 SQIVND (reference sequence). CDR3 residues: CASSNGQENQPQHF. DNA of the CDR3: TGTGCCAGTAGTAACGGACAGGAGAATCAGCCCCAGCATTTT.

The V call is TRBV10-1, the J call TRBJ2-2; perhaps TRBD2 as D (5 bases). Germline CDR1 reads WNHNN; CDR2 reads SYGVQD (reference sequence). CDR3 length: 13 amino acids. V gave up 8 bases and J gave up 6 bases, with 13 bases separating them. In DNA, the CDR3 is TGCGCCAGCTGCACCCGGGGTTCCGGGGAGCTGTTTTTT. It specifies CASCTRGSGELFF.

The V gene is TRBV6-5, the J gene TRBJ2-2; D gene unclear. V gave up 0 bases and J gave up 6 bases, with 8 bases separating them. The CDR3 runs 14 residues. Germline values: CDR1 MNHEY, CDR2 SVGAGI. The CDR3 region is CASSYSSGPGELFF. CDR3 DNA sequence: TGTGCCAGCAGTTACTCTAGTGGTCCCGGGGAGCTGTTTTTT.

The V call is TRBV5-4, the J call TRBJ2-7; D uncertain. Per the germline V gene, CDR1 is SGHNT and CDR2 is YYREEE (reference sequence). The CDR3 spans 13 residues. Between the trimmed V and J ends, which lost 0 bases and 3 bases, there was a span of 7 bases. As DNA, the CDR3 is TGTGCCAGCAGCTTGGGCGATTTCTACGAGCAGTACTTC. This codes for CASSLGDFYEQYF.

J is TRBJ1-1 and V is TRBV27; D remains unclear. Trimming cost V 0 bases and J 1 base, with 6 bases left between them. This CDR3 has 14 amino acids. Germline lookup yields CDR1 MNHEY and CDR2 SMNVEV (reference sequence). CDR3 nucleotides: TGTGCCAGCAGTTTATCCGAGGCGAACACTGAAGCTTTCTTT. Translating gives CASSLSEANTEAFF.

This clone was recorded a few times. The chain carries TRBV27 and TRBJ1-3; 9 bases map to TRBD1. V shed 5 bases, J shed 8 bases, and the junction held 7 bases outside the gene matches. This CDR3 has 14 residues. Germline V lookup: CDR1 MNHEY, CDR2 SMNVEV (reference sequence). The CDR3 nucleotides are TGTGCCAGCAGTAGAGGGACAGGGTTGGACACCATATATTTT. Translating gives CASSRGTGLDTIYF.

The J gene is TRBJ2-1, the V gene TRBV21-1; the DNA was not used to check the table's D call, TRBD2. TRBV21-1 is tagged as a pseudogene. The CDR3 has 16 residues. CDR3 amino acids: CATISAASGGAGEQFF. The CDR3 DNA sequence: TGTGCCACCATCTCGGCGGCTAGCGGGGGGGCGGGAGAGCAGTTCTTC.

The chain combines TRBV5-4 with TRBJ1-1; TRBD1 agrees at 8 bases. CDR1 SGHNT and CDR2 YYREEE come from the germline V gene (reference sequence). Trimming cost V 6 bases and J 6 bases; bases outside gene matches: 19. The CDR3 extends over 17 amino acids. The CDR3 DNA sequence: TGTGCCAGCACCGAGGGGGGGGCAGGGGGCCGGAGTGCTGAAGCTTTCTTT. Protein product: CASTEGGAGGRSAEAFF.

The chain combines TRBV5-1 with TRBJ2-3, with 11 bases aligning to TRBD2. Germline V CDR1 and CDR2: SGHRS, YFSETQ. V shed 4 bases, J shed 0 bases, and the junction held 4 bases outside the gene matches. This CDR3 spans 16 amino acids. In DNA, the CDR3 is TGCGCCAGCAGCGGACGGACTAGCGGGAGCACAGATACGCAGTATTTT. This translates into CASSGRTSGSTDTQYF.

The chain carries TRBV7-2 and TRBJ2-3; D unresolved. CDR1 is SGHTA and CDR2 is FQGNSA in the germline V gene. Trimming pared 0 bases from V and 6 bases from J, leaving 13 bases between. This CDR3 comprises 15 residues. CDR3 DNA sequence: TGTGCCAGCAGCTTAGCGGCATTCCCCCGCGATACGCAGTATTTT. Amino acid sequence: CASSLAAFPRDTQYF.

The V gene is TRBV28, the J gene TRBJ1-6; the match to TRBD1 covers 7 bases. The germline gives CDR1 MDHEN, CDR2 SYDVKM. This CDR3 comprises 18 residues. The trim removed 2 bases at V and 0 bases at J, leaving 7 bases unmatched. CDR3 coding DNA: TGTGCCAGCAGTTTAGGGACAGCGAGCAGCTCCTATAATTCACCCCTCCACTTT. This encodes CASSLGTASSSYNSPLHF.

The sample holds one count of this clone. This chain links TRBV9 with TRBJ1-3, with D possibly matching TRBD1 (5 bases). CDR3 length equals 13 residues. Per the germline V gene, CDR1 is SGDLS and CDR2 is YYNGEE. With 7 bases removed from V and 0 bases from J, the gap between germline ends came to 8 bases. The CDR3 DNA sequence: TGTGCCAGCGCAGGGTACTCTGGAAACACCATATATTTT. The encoded protein is CASAGYSGNTIYF.

The chain uses TRBV5-1 and TRBJ2-7, with 7 positions matching TRBD1. The CDR3 spans 14 residues. J was trimmed by 3 bases and V by 3 bases; bases with no gene match: 6. Germline assignment: CDR1 SGHRS and CDR2 YFSETQ. The CDR3 protein is CASSSGTALYEQYF. The CDR3 nucleotides read TGCGCCAGCAGCTCAGGGACAGCCCTCTACGAGCAGTACTTC.

The genes are TRBV4-2 and TRBJ2-2, with D possibly matching TRBD1 (5 bases). V lost 1 base and J 7 bases, leaving 19 bases between the germline ends. Germline values: CDR1 LGHNA, CDR2 YNFKEQ. The CDR3 sequence is 17 residues long. The CDR3 reads CASSQVGPGKGHGELFF. The CDR3 region has the DNA TGTGCCAGCAGCCAAGTGGGCCCAGGGAAGGGCCACGGGGAGCTGTTTTTT.

The V gene is TRBV28, the J gene TRBJ2-7; D not resolved. The V end lost 6 bases, the J end lost 3 bases, and 15 bases lay between the germline ends. The CDR3 is made up of 14 amino acids. Germline V gene data show CDR1 as MDHEN and CDR2 as SYDVKM. Here the CDR3 reads CASSRLPSNYEQYF. CDR3 bases: TGTGCCAGCAGCCGACTTCCCTCGAACTACGAGCAGTACTTC.

This rearrangement joins TRBV12-3 or TRBV12-4 to TRBJ1-1, with 7 bases lining up with TRBD1. The V gene end was trimmed by 6 bases and the J gene end by 6 bases; junction bases not matched to a gene: 4. The CDR3 is 12 amino acids. The CDR3 nucleotides are TGTGCCAGCAGCAGGGGGGTTTCTGAAGCTTTCTTT. Amino acid sequence: CASSRGVSEAFF.